The source of this TCR beta chain is a study of blood T cell repertoires in COVID-19. Authors' data handling: Amplification of reference gene primers was used by the study to estimate nucleated cell counts. The assay was immunoSEQ multiplex PCR, and TCRdb's table has in-frame clones only and misses some. V, J and clone size are those of that table, while D and trimming were read from the DNA. The data hold tens of thousands of clones, with approximately 80% observed a single time. V shed 5 bases, J shed 5 bases, and the junction held 8 bases outside the gene matches. The germline gives CDR1 SGHNT, CDR2 YENEEA. This CDR3 contains 15 residues. Seattle patient enrollment occurred during active infection, with longitudinal follow-up thereafter.

This clonotype was obtained from a man aged 25 to 40 with COVID-19, enrolled during active disease. The chain has TRBV11-3 and TRBJ1-1, with 10 bases identical to TRBD1. Sequencing was carried out using peripheral blood. As DNA, the CDR3 is TGTGCCAGCAGCCGAGGACAGGGGGATTTGACTGAAGCTTTCTTT. This sequence encodes CASSRGQGDLTEAFF.